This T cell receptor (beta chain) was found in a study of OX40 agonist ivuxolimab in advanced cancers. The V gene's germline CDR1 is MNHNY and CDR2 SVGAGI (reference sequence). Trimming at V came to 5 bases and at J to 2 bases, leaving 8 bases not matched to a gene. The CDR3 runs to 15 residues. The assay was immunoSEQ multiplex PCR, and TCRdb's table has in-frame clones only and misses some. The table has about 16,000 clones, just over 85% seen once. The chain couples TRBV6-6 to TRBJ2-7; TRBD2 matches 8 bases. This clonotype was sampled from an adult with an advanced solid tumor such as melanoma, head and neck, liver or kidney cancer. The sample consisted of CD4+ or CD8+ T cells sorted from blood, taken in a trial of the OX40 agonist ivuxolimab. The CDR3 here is CASSPSGSGPYEQYF. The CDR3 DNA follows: TGTGCCAGCAGTCCGAGCGGGAGTGGGCCCTACGAGCAGTACTTC.